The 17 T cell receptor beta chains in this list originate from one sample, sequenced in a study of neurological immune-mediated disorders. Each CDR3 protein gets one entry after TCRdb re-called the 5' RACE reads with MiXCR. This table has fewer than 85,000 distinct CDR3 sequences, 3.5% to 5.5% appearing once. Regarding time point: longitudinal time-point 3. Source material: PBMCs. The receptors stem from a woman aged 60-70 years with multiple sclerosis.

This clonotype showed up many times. For the CDR3, the DNA is TGTGCCAGCAGTTTGGTCGTTCCGAACACTGAAGCTTTCTTT. Encoded protein: CASSLVVPNTEAFF. This rearrangement joins TRBV12-3 or TRBV12-4 to TRBJ1-1; no clear D. The V gene lost 3 bases and the J gene lost 1 base, with 9 bases spanning the gap. The CDR3 contains 14 residues.

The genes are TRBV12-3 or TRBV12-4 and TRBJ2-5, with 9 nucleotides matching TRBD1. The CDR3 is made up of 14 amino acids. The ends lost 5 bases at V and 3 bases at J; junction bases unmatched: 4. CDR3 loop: CASSPDRGEETQYF. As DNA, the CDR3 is TGTGCCAGCAGTCCGGACAGGGGAGAAGAGACCCAGTACTTC.

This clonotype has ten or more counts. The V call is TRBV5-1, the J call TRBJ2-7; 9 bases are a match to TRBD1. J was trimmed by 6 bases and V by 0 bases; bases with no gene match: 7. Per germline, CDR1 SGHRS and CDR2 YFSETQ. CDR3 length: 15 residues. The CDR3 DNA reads TGCGCCAGCAGCTTGGTTTCGGGGACAGGGTTCGAGCAGTACTTC. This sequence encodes CASSLVSGTGFEQYF.

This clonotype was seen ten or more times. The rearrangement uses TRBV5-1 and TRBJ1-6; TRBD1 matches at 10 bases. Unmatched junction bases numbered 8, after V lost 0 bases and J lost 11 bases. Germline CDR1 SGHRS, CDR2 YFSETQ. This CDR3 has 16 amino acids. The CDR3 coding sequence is TGCGCCAGCAGCTTGGCCTGGACAGGGGGGACAGCACCCCTCCACTTT. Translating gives CASSLAWTGGTAPLHF. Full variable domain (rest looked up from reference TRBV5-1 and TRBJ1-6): KAGVTQTPRYLIKTRGQQVTLSCSPISGHRSVSWYQQTPGQGLQFLFEYFSETQRNKGNFPGRFSGRQFSNSRSEMNVSTLELGDSALYLCASSLAWTGGTAPLHFGNGTRLTVT.

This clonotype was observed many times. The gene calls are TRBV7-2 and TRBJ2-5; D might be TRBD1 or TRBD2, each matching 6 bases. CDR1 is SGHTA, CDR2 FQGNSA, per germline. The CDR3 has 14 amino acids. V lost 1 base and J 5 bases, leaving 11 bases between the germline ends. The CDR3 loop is CASSLVTGAETQYF. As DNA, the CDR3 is TGTGCCAGCAGCTTAGTTACGGGGGCGGAGACCCAGTACTTC.

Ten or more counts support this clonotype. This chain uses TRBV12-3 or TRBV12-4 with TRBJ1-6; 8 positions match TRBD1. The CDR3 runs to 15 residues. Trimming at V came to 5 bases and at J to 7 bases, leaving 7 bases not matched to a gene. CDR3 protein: CASSRAGGRNSPLHF. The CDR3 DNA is TGTGCCAGCAGTCGTGCAGGGGGCAGGAATTCACCCCTCCACTTT.

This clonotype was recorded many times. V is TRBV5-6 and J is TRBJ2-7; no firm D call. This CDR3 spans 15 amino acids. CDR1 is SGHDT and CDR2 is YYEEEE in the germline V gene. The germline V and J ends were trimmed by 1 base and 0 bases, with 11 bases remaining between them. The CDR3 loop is CASSLRQVSSYEQYF. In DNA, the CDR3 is TGTGCCAGCAGCTTGCGCCAGGTTAGCTCCTACGAGCAGTACTTC.

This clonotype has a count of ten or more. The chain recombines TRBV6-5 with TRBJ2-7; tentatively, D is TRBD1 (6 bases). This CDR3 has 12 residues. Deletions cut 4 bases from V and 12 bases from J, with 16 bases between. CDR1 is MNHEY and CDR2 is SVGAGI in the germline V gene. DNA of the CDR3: TGTGCCAGCAGTTCCCAGGGGCTGGATCTGTACTTC. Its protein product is CASSSQGLDLYF.

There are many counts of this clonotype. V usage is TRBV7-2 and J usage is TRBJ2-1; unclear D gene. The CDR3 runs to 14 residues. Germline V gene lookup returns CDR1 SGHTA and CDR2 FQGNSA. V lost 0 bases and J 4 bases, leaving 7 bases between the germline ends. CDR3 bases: TGTGCCAGCAGCTTAGCGGGAAGATACAATGAGCAGTTCTTC. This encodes CASSLAGRYNEQFF.

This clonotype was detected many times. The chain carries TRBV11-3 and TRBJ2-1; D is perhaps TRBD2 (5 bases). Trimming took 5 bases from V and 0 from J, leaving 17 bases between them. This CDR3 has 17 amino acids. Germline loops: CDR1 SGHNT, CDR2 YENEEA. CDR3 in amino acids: CASSRAVGESSYNEQFF. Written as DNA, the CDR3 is TGTGCCAGCAGCCGTGCCGTCGGGGAGAGCTCCTACAATGAGCAGTTCTTC.

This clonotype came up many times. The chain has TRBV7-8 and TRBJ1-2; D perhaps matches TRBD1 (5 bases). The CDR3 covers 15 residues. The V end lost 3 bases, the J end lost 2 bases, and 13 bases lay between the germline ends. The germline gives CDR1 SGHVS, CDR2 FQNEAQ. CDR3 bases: TGTGCCAGCAGCTTGAGGGGAGGATCGAACTATGGCTACACCTTC. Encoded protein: CASSLRGGSNYGYTF.

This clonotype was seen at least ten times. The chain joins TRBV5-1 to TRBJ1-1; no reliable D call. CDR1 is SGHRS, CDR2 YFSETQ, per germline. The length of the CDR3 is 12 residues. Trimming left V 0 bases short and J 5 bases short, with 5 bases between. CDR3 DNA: TGCGCCAGCAGCTTGGGTCAGACTGAAGCTTTCTTT. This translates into CASSLGQTEAFF.

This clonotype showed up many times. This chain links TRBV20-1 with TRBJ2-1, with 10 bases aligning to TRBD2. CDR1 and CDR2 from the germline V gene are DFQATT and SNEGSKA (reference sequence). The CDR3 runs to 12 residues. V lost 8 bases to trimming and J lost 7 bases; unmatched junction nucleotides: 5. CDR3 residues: CSSGGASNEQFF. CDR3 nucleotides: TGCAGTAGCGGGGGGGCCAGTAATGAGCAGTTCTTC.

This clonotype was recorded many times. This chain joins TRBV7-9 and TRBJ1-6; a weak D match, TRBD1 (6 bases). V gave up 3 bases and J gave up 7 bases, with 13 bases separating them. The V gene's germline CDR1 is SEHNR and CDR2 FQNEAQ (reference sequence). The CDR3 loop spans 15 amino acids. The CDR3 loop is CASSFLSGVNSPLHF. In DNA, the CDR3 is TGTGCCAGCAGCTTCTTATCAGGGGTCAATTCACCCCTCCACTTT. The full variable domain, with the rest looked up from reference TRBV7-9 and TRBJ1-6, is DTGVSQNPRHKITKRGQNVTFRCDPISEHNRLYWYRQTLGQGPEFLTYFQNEAQLEKSRLLSDRFSAERPKGSFSTLEIQRTEQGDSAMYLCASSFLSGVNSPLHFGNGTRLTVT.

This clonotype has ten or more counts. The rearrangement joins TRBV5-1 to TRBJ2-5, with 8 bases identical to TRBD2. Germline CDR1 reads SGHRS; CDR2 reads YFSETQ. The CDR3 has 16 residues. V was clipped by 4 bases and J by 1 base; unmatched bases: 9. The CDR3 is CASSQAAGRAQETQYF. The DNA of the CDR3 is TGCGCCAGCAGCCAGGCGGCCGGGAGGGCCCAAGAGACCCAGTACTTC.

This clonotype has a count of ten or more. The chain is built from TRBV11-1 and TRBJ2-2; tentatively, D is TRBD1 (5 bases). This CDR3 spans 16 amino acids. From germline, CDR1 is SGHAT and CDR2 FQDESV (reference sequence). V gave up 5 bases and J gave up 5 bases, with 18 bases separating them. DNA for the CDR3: TGTGCCAGCAGCCCCTATGGGGTTGGGGCGACCGGGGAGCTGTTTTTT. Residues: CASSPYGVGATGELFF.

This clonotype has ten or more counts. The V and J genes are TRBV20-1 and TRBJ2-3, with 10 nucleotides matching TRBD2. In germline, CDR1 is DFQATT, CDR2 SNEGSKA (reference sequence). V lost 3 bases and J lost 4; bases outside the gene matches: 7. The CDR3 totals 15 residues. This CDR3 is CSASPQRGGPDTQYF. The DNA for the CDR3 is TGCAGTGCTAGCCCCCAGCGGGGGGGCCCAGATACGCAGTATTTT.